A single TCR beta chain is shown here with its context. The sample is drawn from a study of beta chain features in type 1 diabetes. Expressed TCRB transcripts were sequenced after all isolated RNA was converted to cDNA. The protocol was immunoSEQ multiplex PCR, while the TCRdb copy is restricted to in-frame clones and leaves out a portion. The sample has 900,000 or so clones; roughly a sixth are singletons. CDR3 size: 14 residues. CDR1 ENHRY and CDR2 SYGVKD come from the germline V gene. The V gene end was trimmed by 4 bases and the J gene end by 2 bases; junction bases not matched to a gene: 4. V and J are TRBV10-3 and TRBJ2-5, with 7 bases aligning to TRBD1. This clonotype originated in a woman under 30 in good health. Sequencing used naive CD4+ T cells from blood. The CDR3 sequence is CAISGTGVQETQYF. CDR3 coding DNA: TGTGCCATCAGTGGAACAGGGGTTCAAGAGACCCAGTACTTC.